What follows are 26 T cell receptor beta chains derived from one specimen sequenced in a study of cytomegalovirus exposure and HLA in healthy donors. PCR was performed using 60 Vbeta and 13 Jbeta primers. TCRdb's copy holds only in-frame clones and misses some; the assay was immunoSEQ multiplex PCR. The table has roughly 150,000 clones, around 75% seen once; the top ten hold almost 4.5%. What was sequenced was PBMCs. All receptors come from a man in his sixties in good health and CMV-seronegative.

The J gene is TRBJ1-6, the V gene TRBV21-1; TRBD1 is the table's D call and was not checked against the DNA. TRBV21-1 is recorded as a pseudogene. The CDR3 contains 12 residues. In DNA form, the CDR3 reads TGTGCCAGCATCCATGTGGACAGCTTTCTCCACTTT. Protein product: CASIHVDSFLHF.

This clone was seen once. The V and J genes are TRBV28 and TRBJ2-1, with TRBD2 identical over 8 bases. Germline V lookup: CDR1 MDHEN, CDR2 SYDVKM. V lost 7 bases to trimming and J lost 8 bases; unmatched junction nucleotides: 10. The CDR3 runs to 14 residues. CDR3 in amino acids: CASTRGGGQYEQFF. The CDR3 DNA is TGTGCCAGCACCCGGGGGGGTGGACAGTATGAGCAGTTCTTC.

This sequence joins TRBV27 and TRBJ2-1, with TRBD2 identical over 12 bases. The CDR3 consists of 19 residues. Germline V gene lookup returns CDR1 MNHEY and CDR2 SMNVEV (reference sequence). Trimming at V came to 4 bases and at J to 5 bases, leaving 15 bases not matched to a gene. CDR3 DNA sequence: TGTGCCAGCAGTTCCAGGACTAGCGGGGCACGCCTGAGGGACAATGAGCAGTTCTTC. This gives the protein CASSSRTSGARLRDNEQFF.

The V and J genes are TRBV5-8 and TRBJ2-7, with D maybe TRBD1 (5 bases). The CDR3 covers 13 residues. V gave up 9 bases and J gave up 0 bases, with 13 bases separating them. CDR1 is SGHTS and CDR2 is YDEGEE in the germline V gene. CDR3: CATQTDNSYEQYF. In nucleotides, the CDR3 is TGTGCCACCCAAACGGACAACTCCTACGAGCAGTACTTC.

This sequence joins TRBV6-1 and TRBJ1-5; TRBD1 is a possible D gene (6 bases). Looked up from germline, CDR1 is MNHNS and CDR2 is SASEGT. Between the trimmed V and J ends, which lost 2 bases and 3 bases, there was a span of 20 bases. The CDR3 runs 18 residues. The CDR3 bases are TGTGCCAGCAGTGAAATTGCCCCGCCAGGGGCGATCAATCAGCCCCAGCATTTT. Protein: CASSEIAPPGAINQPQHF.

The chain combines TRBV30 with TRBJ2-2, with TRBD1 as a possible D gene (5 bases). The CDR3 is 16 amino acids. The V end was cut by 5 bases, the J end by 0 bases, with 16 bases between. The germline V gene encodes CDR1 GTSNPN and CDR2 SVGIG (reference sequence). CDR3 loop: CAWQRGAHANTGELFF. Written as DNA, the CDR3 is TGTGCCTGGCAACGTGGGGCACACGCGAACACCGGGGAGCTGTTTTTT.

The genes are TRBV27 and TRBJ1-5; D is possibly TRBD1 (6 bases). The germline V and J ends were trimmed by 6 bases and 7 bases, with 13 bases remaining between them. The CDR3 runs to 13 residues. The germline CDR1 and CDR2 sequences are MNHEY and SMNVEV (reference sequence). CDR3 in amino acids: CASSFRGDQPQHF. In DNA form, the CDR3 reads TGTGCCAGCAGCTTCAGGGGAGACCAGCCCCAGCATTTT.

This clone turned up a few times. The CDR3 bases are TGTGCCAGCAGTGAAGGACTAGCGGGAGGGCTCGGGGCCAAAAACATTCAGTACTTC. This gives the protein CASSEGLAGGLGAKNIQYF. This chain joins TRBV2 and TRBJ2-4; 14 bases line up with TRBD2. This CDR3 has 19 residues. Trimming cost V 1 base and J 1 base; bases outside gene matches: 6. The germline V gene has CDR1 SNHLY and CDR2 FYNNEI.

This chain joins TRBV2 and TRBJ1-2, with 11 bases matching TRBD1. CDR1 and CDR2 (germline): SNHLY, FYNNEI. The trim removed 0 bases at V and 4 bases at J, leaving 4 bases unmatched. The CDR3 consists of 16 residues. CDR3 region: CASSEAPGQGGYGYTF. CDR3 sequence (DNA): TGTGCCAGCAGTGAAGCGCCGGGACAGGGGGGCTATGGCTACACCTTC.

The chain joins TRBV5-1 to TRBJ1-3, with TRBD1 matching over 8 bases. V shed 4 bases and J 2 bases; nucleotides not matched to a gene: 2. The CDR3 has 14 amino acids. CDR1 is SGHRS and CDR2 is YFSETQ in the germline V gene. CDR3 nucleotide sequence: TGCGCCAGCAGCCAACAGGGGGCTGGAAACACCATATATTTT. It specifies CASSQQGAGNTIYF.

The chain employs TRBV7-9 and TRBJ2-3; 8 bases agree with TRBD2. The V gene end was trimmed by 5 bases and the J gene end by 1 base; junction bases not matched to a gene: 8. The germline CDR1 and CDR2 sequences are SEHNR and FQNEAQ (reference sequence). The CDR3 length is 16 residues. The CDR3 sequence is CASSPSGREGTDTQYF. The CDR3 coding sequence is TGTGCCAGCAGCCCCTCGGGGCGGGAGGGCACAGATACGCAGTATTTT.

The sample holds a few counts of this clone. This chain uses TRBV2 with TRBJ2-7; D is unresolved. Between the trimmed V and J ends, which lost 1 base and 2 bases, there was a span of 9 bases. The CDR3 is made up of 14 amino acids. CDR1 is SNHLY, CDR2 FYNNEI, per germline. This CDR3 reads CASSEDYQTYEQYF. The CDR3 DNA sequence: TGTGCCAGCAGTGAAGACTACCAGACCTACGAGCAGTACTTC. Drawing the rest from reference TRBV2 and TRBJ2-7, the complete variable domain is EPEVTQTPSHQVTQMGQEVILRCVPISNHLYFYWYRQILGQKVEFLVSFYNNEISEKSEIFDDQFSVERPDGSNFTLKIRSTKLEDSAMYFCASSEDYQTYEQYFGPGTRLTVT.

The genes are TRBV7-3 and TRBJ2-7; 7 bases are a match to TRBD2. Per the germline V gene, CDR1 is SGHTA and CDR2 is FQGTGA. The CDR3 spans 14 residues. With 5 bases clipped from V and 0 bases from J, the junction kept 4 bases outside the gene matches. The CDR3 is CASSPAGPSYEQYF. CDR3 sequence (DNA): TGTGCCAGCAGCCCAGCGGGACCCTCCTACGAGCAGTACTTC.

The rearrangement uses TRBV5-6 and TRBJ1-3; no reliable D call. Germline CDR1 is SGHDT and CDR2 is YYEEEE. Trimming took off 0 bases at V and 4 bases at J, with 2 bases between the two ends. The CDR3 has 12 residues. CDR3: CASSLAGNTIYF. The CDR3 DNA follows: TGTGCCAGCAGCTTGGCGGGAAACACCATATATTTT.

The CDR3 nucleotides are TGTGCCAGCAGTTCCTGGACAGGCTTTACAGATACGCAGTATTTT. Encoded protein: CASSSWTGFTDTQYF. This rearrangement joins TRBV28 to TRBJ2-3; 7 nucleotides agree with TRBD1. Germline V CDR1 and CDR2: MDHEN, SYDVKM. The V gene end was trimmed by 4 bases and the J gene end by 3 bases; junction bases not matched to a gene: 7. CDR3 size: 15 residues.

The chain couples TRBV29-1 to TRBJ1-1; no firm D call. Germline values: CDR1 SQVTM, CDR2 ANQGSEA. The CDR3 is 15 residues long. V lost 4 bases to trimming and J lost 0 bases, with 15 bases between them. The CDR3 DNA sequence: TGCAGCGTTGCCCATAGGCAGGTTGTGAACACTGAAGCTTTCTTT. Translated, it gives CSVAHRQVVNTEAFF. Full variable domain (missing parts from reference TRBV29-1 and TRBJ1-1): SAVISQKPSRDICQRGTSLTIQCQVDSQVTMMFWYRQQPGQSLTLIATANQGSEATYESGFVIDKFPISRPNLTFSTLTVSNMSPEDSSIYLCSVAHRQVVNTEAFFGQGTRLTVV.

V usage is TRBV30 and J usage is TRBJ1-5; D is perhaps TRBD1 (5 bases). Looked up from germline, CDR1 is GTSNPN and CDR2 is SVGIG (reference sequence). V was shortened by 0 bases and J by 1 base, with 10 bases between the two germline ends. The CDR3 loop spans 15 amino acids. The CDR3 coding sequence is TGTGCCTGGAGTGTACGGGGGATCAGCAATCAGCCCCAGCATTTT. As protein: CAWSVRGISNQPQHF.

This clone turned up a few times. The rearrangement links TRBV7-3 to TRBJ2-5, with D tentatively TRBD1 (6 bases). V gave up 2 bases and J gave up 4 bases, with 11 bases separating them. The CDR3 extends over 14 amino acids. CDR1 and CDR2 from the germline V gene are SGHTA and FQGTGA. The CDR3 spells CASSLGDTGETQYF. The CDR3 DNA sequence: TGTGCCAGCAGCTTAGGGGACACGGGAGAGACCCAGTACTTC.

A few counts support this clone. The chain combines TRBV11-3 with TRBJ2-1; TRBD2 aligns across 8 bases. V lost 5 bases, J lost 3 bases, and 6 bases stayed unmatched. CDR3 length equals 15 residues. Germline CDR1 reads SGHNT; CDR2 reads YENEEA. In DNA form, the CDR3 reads TGTGCCAGCAGCCCCCTGGCGGGAGGCTACAATGAGCAGTTCTTC. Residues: CASSPLAGGYNEQFF.

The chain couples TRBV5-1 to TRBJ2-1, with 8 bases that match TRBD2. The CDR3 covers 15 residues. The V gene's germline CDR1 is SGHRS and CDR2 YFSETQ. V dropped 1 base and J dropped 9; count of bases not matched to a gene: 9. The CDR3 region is CASSLLTSGPTEQFF. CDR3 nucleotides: TGCGCCAGCAGCTTGCTCACTAGCGGACCTACTGAGCAGTTCTTC.

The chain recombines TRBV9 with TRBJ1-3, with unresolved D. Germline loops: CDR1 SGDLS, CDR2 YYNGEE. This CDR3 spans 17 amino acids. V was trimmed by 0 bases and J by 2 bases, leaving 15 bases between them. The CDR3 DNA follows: TGTGCCAGCAGCGTAGATCTCTCTTCCCCTCCTGGAAACACCATATATTTT. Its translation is CASSVDLSSPPGNTIYF.

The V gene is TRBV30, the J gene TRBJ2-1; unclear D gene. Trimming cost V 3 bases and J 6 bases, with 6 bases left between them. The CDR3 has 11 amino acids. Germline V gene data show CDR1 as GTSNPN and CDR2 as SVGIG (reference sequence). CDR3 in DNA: TGTGCCTGGAGCCCCATCAATGAGCAGTTCTTC. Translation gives CAWSPINEQFF.

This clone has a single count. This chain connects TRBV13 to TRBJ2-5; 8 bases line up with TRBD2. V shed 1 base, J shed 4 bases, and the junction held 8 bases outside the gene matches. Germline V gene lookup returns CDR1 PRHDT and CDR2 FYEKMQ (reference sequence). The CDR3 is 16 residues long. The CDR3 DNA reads TGTGCCAGCAGCTTAGCTCGGGAGGGCCGGGGAGAGACCCAGTACTTC. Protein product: CASSLAREGRGETQYF.

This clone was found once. Written as DNA, the CDR3 is TGCGCCAGCAGCTGGCAGGGGAGGGACACTGAAGCTTTCTTT. Amino acids: CASSWQGRDTEAFF. V is TRBV5-1 and J is TRBJ1-1; tentatively, D is TRBD1 (6 bases). Looked up from germline, CDR1 is SGHRS and CDR2 is YFSETQ. V lost 3 bases, J lost 3 bases, and 12 bases lay in between. The CDR3 covers 14 residues.

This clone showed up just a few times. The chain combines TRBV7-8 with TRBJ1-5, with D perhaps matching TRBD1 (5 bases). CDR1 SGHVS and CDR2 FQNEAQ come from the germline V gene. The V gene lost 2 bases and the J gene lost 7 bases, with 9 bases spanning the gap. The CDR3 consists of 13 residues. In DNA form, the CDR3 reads TGTGCCAGCAGCTTACGGGGGAAGCAGCCCCAGCATTTT. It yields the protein CASSLRGKQPQHF.

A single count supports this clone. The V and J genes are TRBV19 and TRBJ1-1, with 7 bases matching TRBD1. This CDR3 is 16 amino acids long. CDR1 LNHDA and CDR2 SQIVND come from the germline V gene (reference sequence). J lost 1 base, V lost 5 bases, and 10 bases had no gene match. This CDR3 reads CASSLTQGPGNTEAFF. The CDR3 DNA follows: TGTGCCAGTAGTTTAACACAGGGGCCGGGGAACACTGAAGCTTTCTTT.